The rows below give T cell receptor beta chains drawn from one sample of a study of CD8 T cells in ankylosing spondylitis. Each CDR3 protein gets one entry after TCRdb re-called the 5' RACE reads with MiXCR. The sample includes around 430,000 distinct CDR3 sequences, roughly a sixth of them seen just once. Sequencing was done on a sample of blood, either unsorted or a sorted T cell fraction (not recorded which). Every receptor here comes from a male donor with ankylosing spondylitis. Both conserved end residues are trimmed from each CDR3.

v_gene,len,CDR3aa
TRBV12-5,14,ASGLVGAGSQETQY
TRBV5-5,12,ASSLLSGNYGYT
TRBV11-3,11,ASSLGDSPEQF
TRBV12-3/TRBV12-4,11,ASTRDRAYEQY
TRBV10-3,12,AIRVSVRADTQY
TRBV12-3/TRBV12-4,13,ASSPGQAGNQPQH
TRBV7-3,11,ASSAYRNTEAF
TRBV7-9,13,ASQEGASGAREQY
TRBV7-3,17,ASSFQNTLAGGRTGELF
TRBV18,14,ASSPQGQQNTGELF
TRBV6-1,11,ASTVPGGTEAF
TRBV19,13,ASMGGRKNTGELF
TRBV4-3,16,ASSHIRGSGRLTDTQY
TRBV6-1,15,ASSADRSIRLNTEAF
TRBV7-9,14,ASNLGLAGEGNEQF
TRBV20-1,14,SARDHSGRAYNEQF
TRBV11-2,15,ASSLDPLSGGSYEQY
TRBV20-1,13,SAIGASGRSDTQY
TRBV6-1,11,ASSEQGSQPQH
TRBV5-1,12,ASTTGGGDSPLH
TRBV12-3/TRBV12-4,9,ASSPGTSLY
TRBV20-1,11,SASFTGGEKLF
TRBV3-1,12,ASSSDRGLDTQY
TRBV5-1,14,ASSPAPGRRLDSAF
TRBV20-1,11,SASQGAGNTIY
TRBV5-1,12,ASSLGLVSDEQF
TRBV7-9,13,ASSLAGTGADTQY
TRBV12-3/TRBV12-4,11,ASSRKQGTPLH
TRBV20-1,13,SADMDSSGANVLT
TRBV11-2,14,ASSKLAGVLSETQY
TRBV4-3,12,ASSQGESYNEQF
TRBV6-2/TRBV6-3,18,ASSQGLAGGPPLSSYEQY
TRBV3-1,11,ASSPRYGYEQY
TRBV6-1,14,ASSRAGRANTGELF
TRBV20-1,18,SASSHGDRGGLRLGGEQY
TRBV2,12,ASSEALSGDGYT
TRBV15,14,ATSRDKGQGGHIQY